The clone carrying this T cell receptor beta chain was counted only a few times. Data came from immunoSEQ multiplex PCR; TCRdb stores just in-frame clones and leaves some out. The sample carries about 220,000 clones, roughly 90% recorded once. The CDR3 loop spans 15 amino acids. V lost 3 bases, J lost 4 bases, and 12 bases lay in between. CDR1 and CDR2 from the germline V gene are SGHAT and FQDESV (reference sequence). The data are from a study of Ad26.COV2.S vaccination and SARS-CoV-2 variants. Looking at the study overall: Donor got 5x10^10 or 1x10^11 viral particles of Ad26.COV2.S.

The treatment here: some 19 received Ad26.COV2.S at low or high dose, single or two shots; a few received placebo; per-sample allocation not given. Each sample was drawn 63 days after the first injection (of vaccine or placebo). Sequencing was performed on peripheral blood, taken in a trial of Ad26.COV2.S vaccine versus placebo. This chain connects TRBV11-1 to TRBJ2-2, with D perhaps being TRBD1 or TRBD2 (5 bases each). The sequence derives from a person between 18 and 59 years old who received the Ad26.COV2.S COVID-19 vaccine or a placebo. CDR3 DNA: TGTGCCAGCAGCTTTGGGGACCACACCACCGGGGAGCTGTTTTTT. It translates to CASSFGDHTTGELFF. The complete variable domain, with remaining parts taken from reference TRBV11-1 and TRBJ2-2, reads EAEVAQSPRYKITEKSQAVAFWCDPISGHATLYWYRQILGQGPELLVQFQDESVVDDSQLPKDRFSAERLKGVDSTLKIQPAELGDSAMYLCASSFGDHTTGELFFGEGSRLTVL.